The 31 T cell receptor beta chains in this list originate from one sample, sequenced in a study of blood T cell repertoires in COVID-19. TCRdb keeps only in-frame clones here, not all; method: immunoSEQ multiplex PCR. The data contain 88,000 or so clones, approximately 85% of them seen just once; the ten biggest clones take up 3.5% to 4.5%. The sequencing input was peripheral blood. Source of these receptors: a man between 60 and 70 years old with acute or convalescent COVID-19.

J is TRBJ1-1 and V is TRBV27; tentative D call: TRBD1 (6 bases). V was cut by 3 bases and J by 1 base, with 9 bases left in between. In germline, CDR1 is MNHEY, CDR2 SMNVEV (reference sequence). CDR3 length: 14 residues. The CDR3 sequence is CASSFRQENTEAFF. CDR3 bases: TGTGCCAGCAGTTTCCGACAGGAGAACACTGAAGCTTTCTTT.

This chain links TRBV27 with TRBJ1-2, with D perhaps matching TRBD1 (6 bases). CDR3 length equals 15 residues. V dropped 2 bases and J dropped 5 bases, with 15 bases sitting between them. Looked up from germline, CDR1 is MNHEY and CDR2 is SMNVEV (reference sequence). The chain's CDR3 is CASSLGQLGRYGYTF. The CDR3, as DNA: TGTGCCAGCAGTTTAGGACAGCTCGGACGGTATGGCTACACCTTC.

This chain links TRBV5-4 with TRBJ2-1; TRBD2 might be the D (5 bases). The V gene's germline CDR1 is SGHNT and CDR2 YYREEE (reference sequence). This CDR3 region has 14 residues. V was shortened by 1 base and J by 3 bases, with 8 bases between the two germline ends. CDR3 bases: TGTGCCAGCAGCTTGACGGGGAGCTACAATGAGCAGTTCTTC. Protein: CASSLTGSYNEQFF.

The V and J genes are TRBV7-2 and TRBJ2-1, with TRBD1 as a possible D gene (6 bases). The germline V and J ends were trimmed by 3 bases and 5 bases, with 8 bases remaining between them. The CDR3 consists of 13 residues. The germline V gene encodes CDR1 SGHTA and CDR2 FQGNSA. Here the CDR3 reads CASSFPGDNEQFF. CDR3 DNA sequence: TGTGCCAGCAGCTTCCCAGGGGACAATGAGCAGTTCTTC.

This clone was seen once. The CDR3 nucleotides are TGCGCCAGCAGTGAAATCCTGAGGACAGGGATCGGCAGGGTGCGTTCACCCCTCCACTTT. Amino acids: CASSEILRTGIGRVRSPLHF. The chain joins TRBV10-1 to TRBJ1-6, with 8 bases lining up with TRBD1. Germline values: CDR1 WNHNN, CDR2 SYGVQD (reference sequence). There are 20 residues in the CDR3. The J segment lost 9 bases and the V segment lost 3 bases, leaving 22 bases of the junction unmatched.

The J gene is TRBJ2-2, the V gene TRBV2; 7 nucleotides match TRBD1. Per germline, CDR1 SNHLY and CDR2 FYNNEI. The CDR3 spans 14 residues. Trimming cost V 10 bases and J 0 bases; bases outside gene matches: 5. The CDR3 DNA reads as TGTGCCACCAGGACAGGCCCGAACACCGGGGAGCTGTTTTTT. Translating gives CATRTGPNTGELFF.

This chain connects TRBV5-6 to TRBJ1-2; 10 bases align to TRBD1. CDR3 length: 14 residues. The trim removed 0 bases at V and 5 bases at J, leaving 1 base unmatched. The germline gives CDR1 SGHDT, CDR2 YYEEEE. The DNA of the CDR3 is TGTGCCAGCAGCTTGGGGGACAGGGGATATGGCTACACCTTC. Its translation is CASSLGDRGYGYTF.

In its sample, this clone was seen a few times. The chain uses TRBV28 and TRBJ1-2; D is undetermined. This CDR3 is 12 amino acids long. The germline V and J ends were trimmed by 6 bases and 4 bases, with 9 bases remaining between them. Looked up from germline, CDR1 is MDHEN and CDR2 is SYDVKM. CDR3 DNA sequence: TGTGCCAGCAGATACAGATCCTATGGCTACACCTTC. Translating gives CASRYRSYGYTF.

The rearrangement uses TRBV4-2 and TRBJ1-1, with 10 bases identical to TRBD1. Germline lookup yields CDR1 LGHNA and CDR2 YNFKEQ. With V trimmed by 3 bases and J by 4 bases, 2 bases remained unmatched. The CDR3 extends over 14 amino acids. The CDR3 loop reads CASSQDRGSTEAFF. In DNA, the CDR3 is TGTGCCAGCAGCCAGGACAGGGGGAGCACTGAAGCTTTCTTT.

The rearrangement uses TRBV7-2 and TRBJ2-2, with 8 bases that match TRBD1. The length of the CDR3 is 15 residues. With 1 base clipped from V and 3 bases from J, the junction kept 1 base outside the gene matches. CDR1 SGHTA and CDR2 FQGNSA come from the germline V gene. CDR3 in amino acids: CASSLGGQDTGELFF. CDR3 DNA sequence: TGTGCCAGCAGCTTAGGGGGACAGGACACCGGGGAGCTGTTTTTT.

The chain employs TRBV5-1 and TRBJ2-3; D not certain. V was shortened by 0 bases and J by 0 bases, with 8 bases between the two germline ends. The CDR3 runs 15 residues. CDR1 is SGHRS and CDR2 is YFSETQ in the germline V gene. The CDR3 region has the DNA TGCGCCAGCAGCTTGGACTCTACTAGCACAGATACGCAGTATTTT. Translation gives CASSLDSTSTDTQYF.

V is TRBV9 and J is TRBJ1-2; 7 positions match TRBD1. V lost 3 bases, J lost 5 bases, and 7 bases stayed unmatched. The CDR3 has 14 residues. Per germline, CDR1 SGDLS and CDR2 YYNGEE. The CDR3 sequence is CASSDRQGWYGYTF. The CDR3 DNA reads as TGTGCCAGCAGCGACCGACAGGGATGGTATGGCTACACCTTC.

The chain joins TRBV6-1 to TRBJ2-1; 9 bases fit TRBD1. The CDR3 is made up of 16 amino acids. From germline, CDR1 is MNHNS and CDR2 SASEGT. V lost 4 bases to trimming and J lost 5 bases; unmatched junction nucleotides: 9. The CDR3 spells CASSGQPGQGDNEQFF. In DNA, the CDR3 is TGTGCCAGCAGTGGGCAACCGGGACAGGGTGACAATGAGCAGTTCTTC.

The V call is TRBV15, the J call TRBJ1-6; 7 bases align to TRBD1. With 0 bases clipped from V and 7 bases from J, the junction kept 6 bases outside the gene matches. Germline CDR1 is LNHNV and CDR2 is YYDKDF (reference sequence). The CDR3 totals 16 residues. Here the CDR3 reads CATSRDRQGVNSPLHF. The CDR3 coding sequence is TGTGCCACCAGCAGAGATCGCCAGGGGGTGAATTCACCCCTCCACTTT.

The chain employs TRBV19 and TRBJ1-1, with D unclear. CDR3 length: 13 residues. From germline, CDR1 is LNHDA and CDR2 SQIVND (reference sequence). The V end lost 7 bases, the J end lost 5 bases, and 14 bases lay between the germline ends. Here the CDR3 reads CASTAGRATEAFF. CDR3 in DNA: TGTGCCAGTACCGCGGGGAGGGCAACTGAAGCTTTCTTT.

This clone showed up just a few times. The chain links TRBV6-5 to TRBJ1-1, with TRBD1 as a possible D gene (6 bases). The CDR3 runs 14 residues. V lost 6 bases and J lost 5, with 16 bases in between. Per the germline V gene, CDR1 is MNHEY and CDR2 is SVGAGI. The CDR3 region is CASRLLAGDTEAFF. The DNA for the CDR3 is TGTGCCAGCAGGTTGTTGGCAGGGGATACTGAAGCTTTCTTT.

The chain employs TRBV19 and TRBJ2-7; 12 bases are shared with TRBD1. V was clipped by 6 bases and J by 5 bases; unmatched bases: 8. Germline V gene sequence: CDR1 LNHDA, CDR2 SQIVND (reference sequence). The CDR3 covers 15 residues. DNA for the CDR3: TGTGCCAGTAGCACAGGGACAGGGGGCAACCACGAGCAGTACTTC. Its protein is CASSTGTGGNHEQYF.

V and J are TRBV6-5 and TRBJ2-2, with a tentative D call TRBD1 (5 bases). CDR1 is MNHEY and CDR2 is SVGAGI in the germline V gene. V lost 9 bases, J lost 3 bases, and 11 bases lay in between. This CDR3 comprises 13 residues. The DNA of the CDR3 is TGTGCCAGGATTACAGGAGACACCGGGGAGCTGTTTTTT. This encodes CARITGDTGELFF.

This chain joins TRBV11-3 and TRBJ2-2; D unresolved. The CDR3 length is 13 residues. V lost 1 base, J lost 2 bases, and 2 bases lay in between. Germline assignment: CDR1 SGHNT and CDR2 YENEEA. The CDR3: CASSLANTGELFF. The CDR3 region has the DNA TGTGCCAGCAGCTTAGCTAACACCGGGGAGCTGTTTTTT.

The chain joins TRBV5-1 to TRBJ1-6, with 11 bases fitting TRBD1. The CDR3 has 17 amino acids. The junction had 11 bases not matched to a gene; V was cut back by 2 bases and J by 10 bases. The germline CDR1 and CDR2 sequences are SGHRS and YFSETQ. In DNA, the CDR3 is TGCGCCAGCAGCTTAAACGTGATTGGGACAGGGGGATCACCCCTCCACTTT. The encoded protein is CASSLNVIGTGGSPLHF.

This chain connects TRBV18 to TRBJ1-1; D ambiguous. This CDR3 has 13 amino acids. CDR1 is KGHSH and CDR2 is LQKENI in the germline V gene. Trimming left V 3 bases short and J 2 bases short, with 7 bases between. In nucleotides, the CDR3 is TGTGCCAGCTCACCTCGACAAAACACTGAAGCTTTCTTT. Protein sequence: CASSPRQNTEAFF.

This rearrangement joins TRBV5-5 to TRBJ1-1; tentative D call: TRBD1 (5 bases). The ends were cut back, 1 base at V and 3 bases at J, with 16 bases in the middle. Germline CDR1 SGHKS, CDR2 YYEKEE (reference sequence). The CDR3 contains 16 residues. The CDR3 nucleotides read TGTGCCAGCAGCTTGACCCCGGCGCTAGGGGACACTGAAGCTTTCTTT. Protein sequence: CASSLTPALGDTEAFF.

The chain has TRBV5-1 and TRBJ1-3; tentatively, D is TRBD1 (6 bases). The CDR3 length is 14 residues. Germline V gene data show CDR1 as SGHRS and CDR2 as YFSETQ. Trimming removed 2 bases at V and 2 bases at J, with 8 bases between. CDR3 DNA: TGCGCCAGCAGCTTTACAGGGCCTGGAAACACCATATATTTT. Its translation: CASSFTGPGNTIYF. The complete variable domain, with remaining parts taken from reference TRBV5-1 and TRBJ1-3, reads KAGVTQTPRYLIKTRGQQVTLSCSPISGHRSVSWYQQTPGQGLQFLFEYFSETQRNKGNFPGRFSGRQFSNSRSEMNVSTLELGDSALYLCASSFTGPGNTIYFGEGSWLTVV.

The chain carries TRBV4-1 and TRBJ2-4, with D perhaps TRBD2 (5 bases). CDR1 and CDR2 from the germline V gene are MGHRA and YSYEKL. This CDR3 spans 14 amino acids. V gave up 0 bases and J gave up 3 bases, with 6 bases separating them. Written as DNA, the CDR3 is TGCGCCAGCAGCCAAGATGAGGGCAAAAACATTCAGTACTTC. The encoded protein is CASSQDEGKNIQYF.

The chain combines TRBV5-6 with TRBJ2-1; TRBD2 matches 12 bases. The germline V gene encodes CDR1 SGHDT and CDR2 YYEEEE. There are 15 residues in the CDR3. Losses at the gene ends were 4 bases for V and 9 bases for J; bases not matched to a gene: 8. DNA for the CDR3: TGTGCCAGCAGCCAGCTAGCGGGAGGGCGCGGTGAGCAGTTCTTC. Translated: CASSQLAGGRGEQFF.

The chain is built from TRBV4-2 and TRBJ2-3; 10 nucleotides align to TRBD2. From germline, CDR1 is LGHNA and CDR2 YNFKEQ. V lost 5 bases to trimming and J lost 7 bases; unmatched junction nucleotides: 6. The CDR3 contains 14 residues. CDR3 sequence reads: CASSELAGVNTQYF. Written as DNA, the CDR3 is TGTGCCAGCAGCGAGCTAGCGGGGGTTAATACGCAGTATTTT.

As DNA, the CDR3 is TGCGCCAGCAGCTCCGGACTAGCGGGGGGGCTGACCGGGGAGCTGTTTTTT. It codes for CASSSGLAGGLTGELFF. The V gene is TRBV5-1, the J gene TRBJ2-2; 15 nucleotides align to TRBD2. Germline assignment: CDR1 SGHRS and CDR2 YFSETQ. With 3 bases clipped from V and 5 bases from J, the junction kept 5 bases outside the gene matches. CDR3 length equals 17 residues.

This clone was observed a handful of times. This sequence joins TRBV3-1 (or the pseudogene TRBV3-2) and TRBJ2-7; the match to TRBD2 covers 9 bases. The CDR3 sequence is 13 residues long. The V and J ends lost 5 bases and 4 bases, in that order; junction bases with no gene match: 3. Germline CDR1 reads LGHDT; CDR2 reads YNNKEL (reference sequence). The CDR3 DNA sequence: TGTGCCAGCAGCATAGCGGGAGATTACGAGCAGTACTTC. It translates to CASSIAGDYEQYF.

V is TRBV18 and J is TRBJ2-1; D is undetermined. Between the trimmed V and J ends, which lost 0 bases and 4 bases, there was a span of 10 bases. CDR1 is KGHSH, CDR2 LQKENI, per germline. The CDR3 contains 15 residues. The CDR3, as DNA: TGTGCCAGCTCACCACCGGTTGCGCTATACAATGAGCAGTTCTTC. Protein product: CASSPPVALYNEQFF.

The gene calls are TRBV20-1 and TRBJ2-1; 12 nucleotides match TRBD1. Trimming took 3 bases from V and 0 from J; bases not matched to a gene: 12. The germline V gene has CDR1 DFQATT and CDR2 SNEGSKA (reference sequence). The CDR3 is made up of 19 amino acids. The CDR3 sequence: CSASTFGTGGLSSYNEQFF. CDR3 DNA: TGCAGTGCTAGTACCTTCGGGACAGGGGGCCTGAGCTCCTACAATGAGCAGTTCTTC.

The rearrangement links TRBV12-5 to TRBJ2-3; weak D call: TRBD2 (5 bases). The germline V and J ends were trimmed by 7 bases and 8 bases, with 16 bases remaining between them. The germline gives CDR1 LGHNT, CDR2 FRNRAP. The CDR3 is 13 amino acids. The CDR3 sequence is CASALHGGGTQYF. The CDR3 DNA reads TGTGCTAGTGCCCTCCACGGAGGTGGTACGCAGTATTTT.